Here is one TCR beta chain with its context. Its antigen remains unknown. The junction shows a germline mismatch at one end, possibly a read error. TCRdb's copy holds only in-frame clones and misses some; the assay was immunoSEQ multiplex PCR. The sample holds tens of thousands of clones, approximately 93% seen once. This record belongs to a study of graft-versus-host responses after intestinal transplantation. Notes on the study in general: Patients with graft-donor T cell macrochimerism had high graft-versus-host to host-versus-graft clonal ratios in allografts. In recipient marrow, GvH clones were found, and some appeared first in ileum or blood.

CDR1 is MDHEN and CDR2 is SYDVKM in the germline V gene. The CDR3 contains 13 residues. The V gene is TRBV28, the J gene TRBJ2-3; 13 nucleotides line up with TRBD2. The sample was unstimulated CD8+ T cells sorted from spleen or lymph node cells, taken before transplant. The sequence came from a human donor who was the organ donor for an intestinal transplant. The CDR3 bases are TGTGCCAGCAGTTTGGGCGGACTAGCGGGAGTAGATTTT. The encoded protein is CASSLGGLAGVDF.